A single sample gave rise to the 18 T cell receptor beta chains below, sequenced in a study of cytomegalovirus exposure and HLA in healthy donors. The primer mix had 60 Vbeta and 13 Jbeta primers. This table comes from immunoSEQ multiplex PCR, and its TCRdb copy is limited to in-frame clones, with some not included. The sample shows 150,000 or so clones, 82% of them seen only once. Sequenced input: PBMCs. The receptor source for this set is a male donor in good health and CMV-seronegative.

The CDR3: CASSLGHGTGELFF. CDR3 sequence (DNA): TGTGCCAGCAGCTTAGGTCACGGCACCGGGGAGCTGTTTTTT. This chain connects TRBV11-3 to TRBJ2-2; D not certain. The CDR3 runs to 14 residues. The germline V gene has CDR1 SGHNT and CDR2 YENEEA. Trimming cost V 1 base and J 4 bases, with 7 bases left between them. The variable domain in full, completed from reference TRBV11-3 and TRBJ2-2, reads EAGVVQSPRYKIIEKKQPVAFWCNPISGHNTLYWYLQNLGQGPELLIRYENEEAVDDSQLPKDRFSAERLKGVDSTLKIQPAELGDSAVYLCASSLGHGTGELFFGEGSRLTVL.

This chain joins TRBV7-3 and TRBJ2-5; D is perhaps TRBD2 (7 bases). V lost 5 bases and J lost 2, with 15 bases in between. Germline CDR1 reads SGHTA; CDR2 reads FQGTGA. This CDR3 is built from 15 residues. The CDR3 DNA sequence: TGTGCCAGCAGCATCGCCGGGGGGACACAAGAGACCCAGTACTTC. This encodes CASSIAGGTQETQYF.

The genes are TRBV7-9 and TRBJ1-1; tentatively, D is TRBD1 (6 bases). Germline CDR1 and CDR2: SEHNR and FQNEAQ (reference sequence). The CDR3 has 14 amino acids. Trimming removed 6 bases at V and 1 base at J, with 12 bases between. In nucleotides, the CDR3 is TGTGCCAGCAGTAATAGGGGGTCGAACACTGAAGCTTTCTTT. Translating it yields CASSNRGSNTEAFF.

This rearrangement joins TRBV6-1 to TRBJ2-4, with a weak D call TRBD2 (5 bases). The V gene's germline CDR1 is MNHNS and CDR2 SASEGT. V was shortened by 1 base and J by 9 bases, with 13 bases between the two germline ends. CDR3 length equals 14 residues. The DNA for the CDR3 is TGTGCCAGCAGTGAAGAGGTCGGCAGCGGCATTCAGTACTTC. Its protein product is CASSEEVGSGIQYF.

This chain uses TRBV2 with TRBJ1-1; TRBD1 matches 8 bases. The ends lost 8 bases at V and 6 bases at J; junction bases unmatched: 11. This CDR3 contains 14 residues. CDR1 and CDR2 (germline): SNHLY, FYNNEI. CDR3 DNA sequence: TGTGCCAGCGGGCAGGGGGCGGACGGATCTGAAGCTTTCTTT. This encodes CASGQGADGSEAFF. Full variable domain (rest looked up from reference TRBV2 and TRBJ1-1): EPEVTQTPSHQVTQMGQEVILRCVPISNHLYFYWYRQILGQKVEFLVSFYNNEISEKSEIFDDQFSVERPDGSNFTLKIRSTKLEDSAMYFCASGQGADGSEAFFGQGTRLTVV.

The chain employs TRBV27 and TRBJ2-7; 9 bases are a match to TRBD2. Trimming took 2 bases from V and 2 from J; bases not matched to a gene: 7. The CDR3 is 16 residues long. Germline lookup yields CDR1 MNHEY and CDR2 SMNVEV (reference sequence). CDR3 loop: CASSLGPTSGTYEQYF. DNA of the CDR3: TGTGCCAGCAGTTTAGGTCCGACTAGCGGCACCTACGAGCAGTACTTC.

The chain has TRBV7-2 and TRBJ2-7; D possibly corresponds to TRBD1 (6 bases). The CDR3 extends over 15 amino acids. Per the germline V gene, CDR1 is SGHTA and CDR2 is FQGNSA. V shed 4 bases and J shed 3 bases, with 16 bases lying between them. For the CDR3, the DNA is TGTGCCAGCAGCTCGTCCGGGACAAGAGGCTACGAGCAGTACTTC. Translated: CASSSSGTRGYEQYF.

The chain combines TRBV7-9 with TRBJ2-1; D is perhaps TRBD2 (6 bases). The germline CDR1 and CDR2 sequences are SEHNR and FQNEAQ (reference sequence). CDR3 length equals 16 residues. V lost 5 bases to trimming and J lost 0 bases, with 14 bases between them. CDR3 sequence: CASSPGFGSSYNEQFF. The CDR3 nucleotides are TGTGCCAGCAGCCCCGGCTTCGGGAGCTCCTACAATGAGCAGTTCTTC.

The chain joins TRBV15 to TRBJ2-7; the match to TRBD1 covers 11 bases. The V segment lost 3 bases and the J segment 6 bases; nucleotides outside the gene matches: 7. Germline assignment: CDR1 LNHNV and CDR2 YYDKDF (reference sequence). This CDR3 region has 15 residues. CDR3: CATSRTGTGGVEQYF. CDR3 nucleotide sequence: TGTGCCACCAGCAGGACCGGGACAGGGGGTGTCGAGCAGTACTTC.

This clone was seen a handful of times. The chain has TRBV4-2 and TRBJ2-7; TRBD2 matches at 12 bases. Germline V gene data show CDR1 as LGHNA and CDR2 as YNFKEQ. Germline trimming cut 0 bases from V and 7 bases from J; bases unmatched to any gene: 13. The CDR3 runs 18 residues. In DNA form, the CDR3 reads TGTGCCAGCAGCCAAGAAGTTCTAGCGGGGGGGCTGAGGGTGGAGCAGTACTTC. Protein: CASSQEVLAGGLRVEQYF.

This clone was recorded only once. The chain links TRBV19 to TRBJ2-1; 7 nucleotides agree with TRBD2. With 3 bases clipped from V and 3 bases from J, the junction kept 2 bases outside the gene matches. The CDR3 extends over 14 amino acids. CDR1 is LNHDA, CDR2 SQIVND, per germline (reference sequence). The CDR3 here is CASSISGDYNEQFF. The CDR3 DNA follows: TGTGCCAGTAGTATCAGCGGGGACTACAATGAGCAGTTCTTC.

This clone was counted once. The gene calls are TRBV5-1 and TRBJ2-7; the match to TRBD2 covers 13 bases. V gave up 4 bases and J gave up 6 bases; unmatched junction bases: 4. Germline V gene sequence: CDR1 SGHRS, CDR2 YFSETQ. There are 14 residues in the CDR3. The CDR3 coding sequence is TGCGCCAGCAGCCCGGGACTAGCGGGAAGCGAGCAGTACTTC. It translates to CASSPGLAGSEQYF.

CDR3 sequence: CASNLDRANYGYTF. For the CDR3, the DNA is TGTGCCAGCAACTTGGACAGGGCCAACTATGGCTACACCTTC. This chain connects TRBV2 to TRBJ1-2; 8 bases are a match to TRBD1. The CDR3 contains 14 residues. J was trimmed by 2 bases and V by 7 bases; bases with no gene match: 6. Germline CDR1 SNHLY, CDR2 FYNNEI. Full variable domain (outside the CDR3, taken from reference TRBV2 and TRBJ1-2): EPEVTQTPSHQVTQMGQEVILRCVPISNHLYFYWYRQILGQKVEFLVSFYNNEISEKSEIFDDQFSVERPDGSNFTLKIRSTKLEDSAMYFCASNLDRANYGYTFGSGTRLTVV.

V usage is TRBV6-1 and J usage is TRBJ1-2; D is undetermined. Germline CDR1 and CDR2: MNHNS and SASEGT. This CDR3 region has 13 residues. The ends were cut back, 4 bases at V and 4 bases at J, with 10 bases in the middle. The CDR3 nucleotides are TGTGCCAGCAGTGCCGGGAGTCTCTATGGCTACACCTTC. Amino acids: CASSAGSLYGYTF.

V gene TRBV7-9 combines with J gene TRBJ2-5, with unresolved D. V was cut by 2 bases and J by 1 base, with 8 bases left in between. Germline assignment: CDR1 SEHNR and CDR2 FQNEAQ (reference sequence). CDR3 size: 14 residues. In nucleotides, the CDR3 is TGTGCCAGCAGCTTAACCGAGCTCCAAGAGACCCAGTACTTC. It translates to CASSLTELQETQYF. The complete variable domain, with remaining parts taken from reference TRBV7-9 and TRBJ2-5, reads DTGVSQNPRHKITKRGQNVTFRCDPISEHNRLYWYRQTLGQGPEFLTYFQNEAQLEKSRLLSDRFSAERPKGSFSTLEIQRTEQGDSAMYLCASSLTELQETQYFGPGTRLLVL.

J is TRBJ2-3 and V is TRBV5-4; TRBD1 matches 8 bases. V dropped 4 bases and J dropped 13; count of bases not matched to a gene: 11. This CDR3 is built from 13 residues. Germline CDR1 reads SGHNT; CDR2 reads YYREEE (reference sequence). The CDR3 coding sequence is TGTGCCAGCAGCCCTCAGGGGGCTACCTGGGAGTATTTT. This codes for CASSPQGATWEYF.

The rearrangement uses TRBV6-4 and TRBJ1-2, with D unresolved. Germline V gene data show CDR1 as MRHNA and CDR2 as SNTAGT. Trimming took off 2 bases at V and 4 bases at J, with 5 bases between the two ends. The CDR3 is 12 residues long. CDR3 coding DNA: TGTGCCAGCAGTGACGCGGGCTATGGCTACACCTTC. Residues: CASSDAGYGYTF.

As concerns this clone: Other DNA sequences in this specimen translate into the identical CDR3. J is TRBJ1-1 and V is TRBV7-9, with TRBD1 identical over 7 bases. Trimming took 4 bases from V and 4 from J; bases not matched to a gene: 3. This CDR3 is built from 13 residues. Germline-derived CDR1 and CDR2 are SEHNR and FQNEAQ (reference sequence). CDR3 loop: CASSSQGSTEAFF. The CDR3 DNA is TGTGCCAGCAGCTCACAGGGGAGCACTGAAGCTTTCTTT.